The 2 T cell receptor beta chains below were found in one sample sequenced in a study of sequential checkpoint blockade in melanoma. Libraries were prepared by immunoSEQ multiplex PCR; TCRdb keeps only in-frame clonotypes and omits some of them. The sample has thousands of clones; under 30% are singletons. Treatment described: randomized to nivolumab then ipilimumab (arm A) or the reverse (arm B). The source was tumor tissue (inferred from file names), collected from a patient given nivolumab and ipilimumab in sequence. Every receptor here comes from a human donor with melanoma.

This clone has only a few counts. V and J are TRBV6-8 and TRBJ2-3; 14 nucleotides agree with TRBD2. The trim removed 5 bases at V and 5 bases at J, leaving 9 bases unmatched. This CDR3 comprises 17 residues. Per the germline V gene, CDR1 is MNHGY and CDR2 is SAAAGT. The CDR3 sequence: CASSEGTSGSGLDTQYF. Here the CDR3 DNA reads TGTGCCAGCAGTGAGGGGACTAGCGGGAGTGGGTTAGATACGCAGTATTTT.

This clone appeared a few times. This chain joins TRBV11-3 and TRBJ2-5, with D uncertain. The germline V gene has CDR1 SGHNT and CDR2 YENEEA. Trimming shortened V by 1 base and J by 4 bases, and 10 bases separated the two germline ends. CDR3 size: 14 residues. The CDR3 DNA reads TGTGCCAGCAGCTTAGTTGGCTCTATAGAGACCCAGTACTTC. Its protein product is CASSLVGSIETQYF.